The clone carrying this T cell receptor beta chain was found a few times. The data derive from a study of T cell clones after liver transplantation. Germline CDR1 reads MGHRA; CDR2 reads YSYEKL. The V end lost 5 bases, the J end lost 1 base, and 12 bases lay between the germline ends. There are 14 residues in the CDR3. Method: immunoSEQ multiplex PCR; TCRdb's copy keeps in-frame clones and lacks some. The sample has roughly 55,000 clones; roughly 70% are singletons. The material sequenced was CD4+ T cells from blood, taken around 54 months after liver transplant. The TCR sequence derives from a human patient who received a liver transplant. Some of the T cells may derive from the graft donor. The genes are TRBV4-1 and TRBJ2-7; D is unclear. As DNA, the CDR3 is TGCGCCAGCAGCACCCACAGCGAATCCTACGAGCAGTACTTC. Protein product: CASSTHSESYEQYF.